The 9 T cell receptor beta chains below come from one sample, sequenced in a study of spatial heterogeneity in lung cancer. General study results and limits: Expanded alpha and beta TCR counts within tumors tracked tumor mutation counts.

TCRdb redid the calling of the 5' RACE reads with MiXCR, one entry per CDR3 protein. The data contain about 8,000 distinct CDR3 sequences, roughly 8.8% of them singletons. No antigens are known for them. Noted time point: sample taken at primary tumor resection. The specimen comprised lung tumor tissue, sampled at surgery. These receptor sequences come from a male donor with early-stage non-small cell lung cancer.

This clonotype was seen many times. The chain joins TRBV4-2 to TRBJ2-2; 11 bases map to TRBD2. CDR3 size: 17 residues. The V gene's germline CDR1 is LGHNA and CDR2 YNFKEQ. Germline trimming cut 1 base from V and 1 base from J; bases unmatched to any gene: 2. The CDR3 nucleotides read TGTGCCAGCAGCCAAGTCACTAGCGGGAGGAACACCGGGGAGCTGTTTTTT. Translating it yields CASSQVTSGRNTGELFF.

By share of the sample, this clonotype is medium-sized. The chain recombines TRBV2 with TRBJ2-2; D may be TRBD2 (6 bases). The CDR3 loop spans 15 amino acids. V lost 1 base and J lost 6, with 12 bases in between. Looked up from germline, CDR1 is SNHLY and CDR2 is FYNNEI. CDR3 amino acids: CASSEGEVSPGELFF. The CDR3 nucleotides read TGTGCCAGCAGTGAAGGGGAGGTTTCACCCGGGGAGCTGTTTTTT.

This clonotype was counted many times. This sequence joins TRBV7-2 and TRBJ2-7; unclear D gene. V lost 1 base and J 4 bases, leaving 8 bases between the germline ends. The CDR3 has 13 residues. Looked up from germline, CDR1 is SGHTA and CDR2 is FQGNSA. The CDR3 DNA reads as TGTGCCAGCAGCTTAGACAAAGGGTACGAGCAGTACTTC. Translating gives CASSLDKGYEQYF.

At least ten counts were recorded for this clonotype. This chain links TRBV13 with TRBJ1-2; 9 bases fit TRBD1. In germline, CDR1 is PRHDT, CDR2 FYEKMQ (reference sequence). CDR3 length: 14 residues. Trimming cost V 0 bases and J 6 bases; bases outside gene matches: 2. DNA of the CDR3: TGTGCCAGCAGCTTAGGACAGGGGGCAAATGGCTACACCTTC. As protein: CASSLGQGANGYTF.

This clonotype is medium-sized by share. The CDR3 DNA sequence: TGCAGCGTTGACAGGGGCCTTGAAGCTTTCTTT. Translation: CSVDRGLEAFF. The rearrangement links TRBV29-1 to TRBJ1-1, with D perhaps TRBD1 (6 bases). V lost 3 bases, J lost 7 bases, and 9 bases lay in between. This CDR3 is 11 amino acids long. In germline, CDR1 is SQVTM, CDR2 ANQGSEA.

This clonotype is judged medium-sized (0.01 to 0.1%). V and J are TRBV20-1 and TRBJ2-1; possible D gene TRBD2, 6 bases. Trimming cost V 1 base and J 6 bases, with 13 bases left between them. The CDR3 contains 14 residues. CDR1 is DFQATT, CDR2 SNEGSKA, per germline (reference sequence). The chain's CDR3 is CSARGQTSLNEQFF. CDR3 coding DNA: TGCAGTGCTAGAGGCCAAACTAGCCTCAATGAGCAGTTCTTC.

This clonotype is labeled as medium-sized (0.01 to 0.1%). V usage is TRBV30 and J usage is TRBJ1-1; D is unresolved. Germline CDR1 is GTSNPN and CDR2 is SVGIG (reference sequence). The length of the CDR3 is 15 residues. The V and J ends lost 4 bases and 0 bases respectively, with 15 bases between them. CDR3 in amino acids: CAWKEAARMNTEAFF. CDR3 bases: TGTGCCTGGAAAGAGGCCGCTCGAATGAACACTGAAGCTTTCTTT.

Within the sample, this clonotype is medium-sized. The chain links TRBV12-3 or TRBV12-4 to TRBJ1-1, with D unclear. The CDR3 loop spans 14 amino acids. V was trimmed by 2 bases and J by 1 base, leaving 8 bases between them. The CDR3 DNA follows: TGTGCCAGCAGTTTAAATGTTGGGAACACTGAAGCTTTCTTT. Translated, it gives CASSLNVGNTEAFF.

This clonotype is categorized as medium-sized. The chain combines TRBV6-5 with TRBJ1-6; tentatively, D is TRBD1 (5 bases). From germline, CDR1 is MNHEY and CDR2 SVGAGI. V gave up 3 bases and J gave up 7 bases, with 13 bases separating them. The CDR3 has 15 residues. The CDR3 spells CASSYEGTENSPLHF. DNA for the CDR3: TGTGCCAGCAGTTATGAGGGGACCGAAAATTCACCCCTCCACTTT.